One sample yielded the 27 T cell receptor beta chains listed below, sequenced in a study of T cells after yellow fever vaccination. TCRdb passed the 5' RACE reads through MiXCR, listing each CDR3 protein once. The top ten hold roughly 16% of the sample, which has approximately 510,000 distinct CDR3 sequences, 21% seen once. The sample in question was PBMCs, obtained roughly 20 days after the first yellow fever vaccination. All receptors come from a man aged 18 to 35 who received the YFV17D yellow fever vaccine.

CDR3 sequence: CASSPVRGNEQFF. CDR3 in DNA: TGTGCCAGCTCACCTGTACGGGGAAATGAGCAGTTCTTC. The chain employs TRBV18 and TRBJ2-1; possible D gene TRBD2, 5 bases. Germline values: CDR1 KGHSH, CDR2 LQKENI. The V end was cut by 3 bases, the J end by 7 bases, with 10 bases between. The CDR3 runs to 13 residues.

The chain couples TRBV11-2 to TRBJ2-2, with TRBD1 identical over 7 bases. After removal of 8 bases from V and 7 bases from J, the junction contained 13 bases not matched to a gene. Germline V lookup: CDR1 SGHAT, CDR2 FQNNGV. This CDR3 comprises 15 residues. This chain's CDR3 is CASGLNRGRGGELFF. The DNA for the CDR3 is TGTGCCAGCGGCCTAAACAGGGGAAGAGGCGGGGAGCTGTTTTTT.

This clonotype has a handful of counts. V is TRBV27 and J is TRBJ1-6, with D tentatively TRBD1 (6 bases). Germline assignment: CDR1 MNHEY and CDR2 SMNVEV (reference sequence). CDR3 size: 15 residues. Trimming shortened V by 4 bases and J by 9 bases, and 16 bases separated the two germline ends. CDR3: CASSSAGAGSSPLHF. The DNA of the CDR3 is TGTGCCAGCAGTTCGGCGGGGGCTGGGAGTTCACCCCTCCACTTT.

This clonotype came up a few times. The chain employs TRBV5-6 and TRBJ1-1; 7 bases are shared with TRBD1. CDR1 SGHDT and CDR2 YYEEEE come from the germline V gene. CDR3 length equals 15 residues. The V segment lost 0 bases and the J segment 5 bases; nucleotides outside the gene matches: 7. In DNA form, the CDR3 reads TGTGCCAGCAGCTTGGATCGACAGGGTGGAACTGAAGCTTTCTTT. This encodes CASSLDRQGGTEAFF.

This rearrangement joins TRBV11-2 to TRBJ2-3, with a weak D call TRBD2 (6 bases). Deletions cut 5 bases from V and 1 base from J, with 13 bases between. The CDR3 contains 15 residues. Germline lookup yields CDR1 SGHAT and CDR2 FQNNGV. CDR3 in amino acids: CASSAHGGGTDTQYF. The DNA of the CDR3 is TGTGCCAGCAGCGCCCACGGGGGAGGCACAGATACGCAGTATTTT. Full variable domain (missing parts from reference TRBV11-2 and TRBJ2-3): EAGVAQSPRYKIIEKRQSVAFWCNPISGHATLYWYQQILGQGPKLLIQFQNNGVVDDSQLPKDRFSAERLKGVDSTLKIQPAKLEDSAVYLCASSAHGGGTDTQYFGPGTRLTVL.

This clonotype came up many times. The DNA of the CDR3 is TGCGCCAGCAGCTTGGGTCGGGGGGGCACAGATACGCAGTATTTT. Residues: CASSLGRGGTDTQYF. The chain employs TRBV5-1 and TRBJ2-3; 7 bases line up with TRBD2. The length of the CDR3 is 15 residues. Trimming removed 0 bases from V and 1 base from J; junction bases left unmatched: 2. Looked up from germline, CDR1 is SGHRS and CDR2 is YFSETQ.

This clonotype has a handful of counts. This rearrangement joins TRBV7-6 to TRBJ1-3, with D possibly being TRBD1 (5 bases). The V gene's germline CDR1 is SGHVS and CDR2 FNYEAQ. V was trimmed by 5 bases and J by 4 bases, leaving 12 bases between them. This CDR3 region has 14 residues. The CDR3 DNA sequence: TGTGCCAGCAGCCTCGACAGTACCGGAAACACCATATATTTT. Its translation: CASSLDSTGNTIYF.

The table lists this clonotype with a few counts. This chain connects TRBV5-1 to TRBJ2-4, with D perhaps TRBD1 (7 bases). Trimming took 7 bases from V and 1 from J, leaving 12 bases between them. The CDR3 runs 14 residues. Germline CDR1 reads SGHRS; CDR2 reads YFSETQ. For the CDR3, the DNA is TGCGCCAGCCAGGCAGGGGGGGCCAAAAACATTCAGTACTTC. It yields the protein CASQAGGAKNIQYF.

This clonotype appeared a few times. The CDR3 reads CASSGAGAGYNEQFF. In DNA, the CDR3 is TGTGCCAGCAGCGGGGCGGGGGCTGGCTACAATGAGCAGTTCTTC. The J gene is TRBJ2-1, the V gene TRBV5-6, with D perhaps matching TRBD2 (7 bases). The CDR3 consists of 15 residues. Trimming removed 4 bases at V and 3 bases at J, with 14 bases between. Looked up from germline, CDR1 is SGHDT and CDR2 is YYEEEE.

This clonotype was seen a handful of times. The chain links TRBV7-8 to TRBJ1-6, with D hard to call. CDR3 length equals 12 residues. Germline CDR1 and CDR2: SGHVS and FQNEAQ. V lost 7 bases and J 9 bases, leaving 10 bases between the germline ends. The CDR3 DNA reads as TGTGCCAGCACCGCGGCGGGTTCACCCCTCCACTTT. As protein: CASTAAGSPLHF.

This chain links TRBV15 with TRBJ1-4; D remains ambiguous. The CDR3 is made up of 14 amino acids. Germline lookup yields CDR1 LNHNV and CDR2 YYDKDF (reference sequence). Trimming stripped 1 base from V and 2 bases from J, with 5 bases between. CDR3 DNA: TGTGCCACCAGCAGAGGGTACACTAATGAAAAACTGTTTTTT. Its protein is CATSRGYTNEKLFF.

This clonotype was seen a few times. V is TRBV10-3 and J is TRBJ2-7; D may be TRBD1 (5 bases). The V and J ends lost 0 bases and 1 base respectively, with 13 bases between them. The CDR3 contains 16 residues. CDR1 ENHRY and CDR2 SYGVKD come from the germline V gene. CDR3 DNA: TGTGCCATCAGTGAGTCGGGGCCTACGATATCCTACGAGCAGTACTTC. It yields the protein CAISESGPTISYEQYF.

This clonotype was counted at least ten times. The rearrangement links TRBV20-1 to TRBJ2-6; 9 bases line up with TRBD1. The CDR3 covers 17 residues. V lost 1 base and J lost 0; bases outside the gene matches: 4. Germline V CDR1 and CDR2: DFQATT, SNEGSKA (reference sequence). CDR3 amino acids: CSARAQGQGSGANVLTF. The CDR3 DNA follows: TGCAGTGCTAGAGCCCAGGGACAGGGCTCTGGGGCCAACGTCCTGACTTTC.

This sequence joins TRBV27 and TRBJ2-7; TRBD1 might be the D (5 bases). The CDR3 is 14 residues long. CDR1 is MNHEY and CDR2 is SMNVEV in the germline V gene (reference sequence). V was cut by 5 bases and J by 5 bases, with 16 bases left in between. The CDR3 loop is CASSAYPGFHEQYV. The DNA for the CDR3 is TGTGCCAGCAGTGCCTATCCAGGGTTCCACGAGCAGTACGTC.

The chain couples TRBV6-1 to TRBJ1-1; no firm D call. V was clipped by 4 bases and J by 3 bases, with 12 bases between them. Germline loops: CDR1 MNHNS, CDR2 SASEGT. CDR3 size: 14 residues. DNA of the CDR3: TGTGCCAGCAGTGGCGCCCGGGCTTACACTGAAGCTTTCTTT. This encodes CASSGARAYTEAFF.

This clonotype was detected ten times or more. V is TRBV29-1 and J is TRBJ2-7; D call uncertain. The length of the CDR3 is 14 residues. Trimming took off 4 bases at V and 0 bases at J, with 13 bases between the two ends. In germline, CDR1 is SQVTM, CDR2 ANQGSEA. For the CDR3, the DNA is TGCAGCGTTGGGGGTCAGAGGAGCTCCTACGAGCAGTACTTC. Translation: CSVGGQRSSYEQYF.

This chain joins TRBV12-3 or TRBV12-4 and TRBJ2-7, with 10 bases that match TRBD2. CDR3 length: 13 amino acids. V shed 3 bases, J shed 8 bases, and the junction held 4 bases outside the gene matches. The CDR3 DNA follows: TGTGCCAGCAGTTTGCTAGCGGGGGTACAGCAGTACTTC. Translating it yields CASSLLAGVQQYF.

The V call is TRBV4-3, the J call TRBJ1-5, with 7 bases aligning to TRBD1. The V gene's germline CDR1 is LGHNA and CDR2 YSLEER. The ends lost 9 bases at V and 3 bases at J; junction bases unmatched: 14. The CDR3 covers 16 residues. The CDR3 nucleotides read TGCGCCAGTTCTTACAGGGGCGAGTGGGTCAATCAGCCCCAGCATTTT. Its protein is CASSYRGEWVNQPQHF.

This chain connects TRBV2 to TRBJ2-7; D may be TRBD2 (6 bases). The germline V and J ends were trimmed by 7 bases and 5 bases, with 15 bases remaining between them. This CDR3 comprises 13 residues. Germline V lookup: CDR1 SNHLY, CDR2 FYNNEI. DNA of the CDR3: TGTGCCAGCATGGAGGGAGGACTCGACGAGCAGTACTTC. Protein sequence: CASMEGGLDEQYF. Full variable domain (outside the CDR3, taken from reference TRBV2 and TRBJ2-7): EPEVTQTPSHQVTQMGQEVILRCVPISNHLYFYWYRQILGQKVEFLVSFYNNEISEKSEIFDDQFSVERPDGSNFTLKIRSTKLEDSAMYFCASMEGGLDEQYFGPGTRLTVT.

The V gene is TRBV6-5, the J gene TRBJ2-5; D not resolved. Germline V gene sequence: CDR1 MNHEY, CDR2 SVGAGI. This CDR3 comprises 14 residues. V dropped 1 base and J dropped 3 bases, with 9 bases sitting between them. CDR3 DNA: TGTGCCAGCAGTTACTGGGGTGATGAAGAGACCCAGTACTTC. As protein: CASSYWGDEETQYF.

There are a few counts of this clonotype. The V gene is TRBV4-2, the J gene TRBJ1-4; D uncertain. In germline, CDR1 is LGHNA, CDR2 YNFKEQ. V dropped 0 bases and J dropped 5 bases, with 13 bases sitting between them. The CDR3 spans 16 residues. CDR3 in DNA: TGTGCCAGCAGCCAAGATCTGCAGGCAGGAAATGAAAAACTGTTTTTT. Its translation is CASSQDLQAGNEKLFF.

The rearrangement uses TRBV5-4 and TRBJ2-5; TRBD1 or TRBD2 may be the D gene (5 bases each). Germline CDR1 SGHNT, CDR2 YYREEE (reference sequence). The CDR3 loop spans 15 amino acids. Trimming removed 3 bases from V and 5 bases from J, with 17 bases in between. The CDR3 sequence is CASSSGTITPETQYF. The CDR3 nucleotides read TGTGCCAGCAGCTCCGGGACGATCACCCCCGAGACCCAGTACTTC.

In its sample, this clonotype was seen many times. This CDR3 is CSASGTLGDGGYTF. The CDR3 DNA is TGCAGTGCTAGTGGGACCCTCGGAGACGGTGGCTACACCTTC. The V gene is TRBV20-1, the J gene TRBJ1-2, with TRBD1 as a possible D gene (5 bases). The V end was cut by 3 bases, the J end by 7 bases, with 18 bases between. This CDR3 contains 14 residues. Germline V gene sequence: CDR1 DFQATT, CDR2 SNEGSKA (reference sequence).

V usage is TRBV5-1 and J usage is TRBJ1-1, with D possibly being TRBD1 (5 bases). Germline lookup yields CDR1 SGHRS and CDR2 YFSETQ. V lost 0 bases, J lost 3 bases, and 9 bases lay in between. The CDR3 has 14 residues. Written as DNA, the CDR3 is TGCGCCAGCAGCTTGGCCCAGGGCCACACTGAAGCTTTCTTT. Translated, it gives CASSLAQGHTEAFF.

CDR3 sequence reads: CASSKGALAVGGVGYEQYV. CDR3 coding DNA: TGTGCCAGCAGCAAAGGGGCGCTTGCTGTCGGGGGCGTGGGCTACGAGCAGTACGTC. The V gene is TRBV21-1, the J gene TRBJ2-7; TRBD1 reflects the table's D call only, with no check against the DNA. TRBV21-1 is listed as a pseudogene. The CDR3 sequence is 19 residues long.

Only a few counts were recorded for this clonotype. The chain carries TRBV29-1 and TRBJ1-2; D is unresolved. V was cut by 4 bases and J by 5 bases, with 17 bases left in between. Germline V CDR1 and CDR2: SQVTM, ANQGSEA. The CDR3 extends over 14 amino acids. CDR3: CSVVPGGVPYGYTF. In DNA form, the CDR3 reads TGCAGCGTTGTCCCTGGCGGGGTCCCTTATGGCTACACCTTC.

This clonotype was seen a handful of times. Written as DNA, the CDR3 is TGTGCCAGCAGCCAGGGGGTTCGTGGCAATCAGCCCCAGCATTTT. Protein product: CASSQGVRGNQPQHF. This chain links TRBV7-9 with TRBJ1-5, with TRBD1 matching 7 bases. Germline V lookup: CDR1 SEHNR, CDR2 FQNEAQ (reference sequence). CDR3 length: 15 residues. The V gene end was trimmed by 5 bases and the J gene end by 2 bases; junction bases not matched to a gene: 6.